The 14 T cell receptor beta chains presented below share a single source sample, sequenced in a study of cytomegalovirus exposure and HLA in healthy donors. This PCR relied on a set of 60 Vbeta primers and 13 Jbeta primers. Data came from immunoSEQ multiplex PCR; TCRdb stores just in-frame clones and leaves some out. The sample contains around 200,000 clones, less than 80% of which appear only once. Specimen: PBMCs. The receptor set was obtained from a woman younger than 45 in good health and CMV-seropositive.

The chain joins TRBV6-5 to TRBJ2-2; 7 nucleotides align to TRBD1. The junction had 4 bases not matched to a gene; V was cut back by 6 bases and J by 0 bases. This CDR3 region has 15 residues. The V gene's germline CDR1 is MNHEY and CDR2 SVGAGI. As DNA, the CDR3 is TGTGCCAGCAGACGGGGACAGACGAACACCGGGGAGCTGTTTTTT. It codes for CASRRGQTNTGELFF.

The rearrangement uses TRBV27 and TRBJ2-7; 7 bases line up with TRBD1. CDR1 and CDR2 (germline): MNHEY, SMNVEV (reference sequence). The CDR3 has 14 residues. Unmatched junction bases numbered 11, after V lost 10 bases and J lost 2 bases. As DNA, the CDR3 is TGTGCCACCACCGACAGGGAAAGGGCCTACGAGCAGTACTTC. This codes for CATTDRERAYEQYF.

This clone was observed a handful of times. The V and J genes are TRBV29-1 and TRBJ2-3; 8 bases agree with TRBD1. CDR3 length: 15 residues. V lost 3 bases, J lost 2 bases, and 7 bases stayed unmatched. CDR1 is SQVTM, CDR2 ANQGSEA, per germline. CDR3 DNA: TGCAGCGTTGACTTCGGACAGGGATACACAGATACGCAGTATTTT. This gives the protein CSVDFGQGYTDTQYF.

In this sample, this clone turned up once. This rearrangement joins TRBV6-5 to TRBJ2-7; tentative D call: TRBD1 (6 bases). V lost 6 bases and J 3 bases, leaving 15 bases between the germline ends. Germline V gives CDR1 MNHEY, CDR2 SVGAGI. The CDR3 sequence is 14 residues long. This CDR3 reads CASRHLRGSYEQYF. In nucleotides, the CDR3 is TGTGCCAGCAGGCATTTAAGGGGGAGCTACGAGCAGTACTTC.

V gene TRBV18 combines with J gene TRBJ1-1; unclear D gene. Trimming removed 6 bases at V and 0 bases at J, with 8 bases between. This CDR3 is built from 13 residues. Germline V lookup: CDR1 KGHSH, CDR2 LQKENI. This CDR3 reads CASSGELNTEAFF. The CDR3 region has the DNA TGTGCCAGCTCTGGGGAGTTGAACACTGAAGCTTTCTTT.

This chain joins TRBV27 and TRBJ2-7, with TRBD2 matching over 8 bases. Unmatched junction bases numbered 14, after V lost 1 base and J lost 3 bases. Germline CDR1 MNHEY, CDR2 SMNVEV (reference sequence). This CDR3 comprises 18 residues. The CDR3 nucleotides read TGTGCCAGCAGTTTATACGCAAACCTCGGGGGGGCTATCTACGAGCAGTACTTC. Translation gives CASSLYANLGGAIYEQYF.

The chain carries TRBV11-2 and TRBJ2-5, with D possibly matching TRBD1 (6 bases). V gave up 4 bases and J gave up 0 bases, with 12 bases separating them. The CDR3 totals 15 residues. CDR1 and CDR2 from the germline V gene are SGHAT and FQNNGV. This chain's CDR3 is CASSSGERDQETQYF. CDR3 nucleotides: TGTGCCAGCAGCTCAGGGGAAAGGGACCAAGAGACCCAGTACTTC.

This chain links TRBV4-1 with TRBJ1-3; D is unresolved. The V gene lost 0 bases and the J gene lost 0 bases, with 6 bases spanning the gap. The CDR3 is 15 amino acids. Per the germline V gene, CDR1 is MGHRA and CDR2 is YSYEKL. Here the CDR3 reads CASSQDWSSGNTIYF. CDR3 nucleotides: TGCGCCAGCAGCCAAGATTGGAGCTCTGGAAACACCATATATTTT.

The CDR3 bases are TGTGCCAGTAGTATAGGTAGCGGGGGGCACTCCTACAATGAGCAGTTCTTC. Its translation: CASSIGSGGHSYNEQFF. V gene TRBV19 combines with J gene TRBJ2-1; 10 bases map to TRBD2. This CDR3 spans 17 amino acids. V lost 1 base and J lost 0; bases outside the gene matches: 3. Germline V CDR1 and CDR2: LNHDA, SQIVND (reference sequence).

The V and J genes are TRBV19 and TRBJ1-1; 8 bases line up with TRBD1. Germline V gene data show CDR1 as LNHDA and CDR2 as SQIVND (reference sequence). Losses at the gene ends were 4 bases for V and 4 bases for J; bases not matched to a gene: 17. This CDR3 is 18 amino acids long. The CDR3 protein is CASSTLLDRDVLSTEAFF. CDR3 in DNA: TGTGCCAGTAGTACCCTCCTGGACAGGGACGTGCTGAGCACTGAAGCTTTCTTT.

The CDR3 spells CSIQGIYGYTF. CDR3 bases: TGCAGTATACAGGGTATTTATGGCTACACCTTC. The genes are TRBV20-1 and TRBJ1-2; TRBD1 might be the D (6 bases). The CDR3 contains 11 residues. Trimming stripped 8 bases from V and 5 bases from J, with 12 bases between. CDR1 is DFQATT, CDR2 SNEGSKA, per germline (reference sequence).

The V call is TRBV29-1, the J call TRBJ2-2, with D tentatively TRBD2 (6 bases). This CDR3 has 14 amino acids. V was cut by 3 bases and J by 4 bases, with 12 bases left in between. In germline, CDR1 is SQVTM, CDR2 ANQGSEA. CDR3 bases: TGCAGCGTTGAGGACGGGAGTGGCACCGGGGAGCTGTTTTTT. This sequence encodes CSVEDGSGTGELFF.

The rearrangement links TRBV5-6 to TRBJ2-6; D is possibly TRBD1 (7 bases). The CDR3 covers 19 residues. Trimming took 5 bases from V and 2 from J, leaving 23 bases between them. Germline assignment: CDR1 SGHDT and CDR2 YYEEEE. The CDR3 region is CASRLKEGAVFPGANVLTF. The CDR3, as DNA: TGTGCCAGCAGGCTCAAGGAGGGGGCGGTTTTCCCTGGGGCCAACGTCCTGACTTTC.

The rearrangement links TRBV7-9 to TRBJ1-1; no firm D call. Trimming took 5 bases from V and 2 from J, leaving 9 bases between them. CDR1 SEHNR and CDR2 FQNEAQ come from the germline V gene (reference sequence). CDR3 length: 13 residues. CDR3 coding DNA: TGTGCCAGCAGCCGTATAGATAACACTGAAGCTTTCTTT. Translation gives CASSRIDNTEAFF. Drawing the rest from reference TRBV7-9 and TRBJ1-1, the complete variable domain is DTGVSQNPRHKITKRGQNVTFRCDPISEHNRLYWYRQTLGQGPEFLTYFQNEAQLEKSRLLSDRFSAERPKGSFSTLEIQRTEQGDSAMYLCASSRIDNTEAFFGQGTRLTVV.